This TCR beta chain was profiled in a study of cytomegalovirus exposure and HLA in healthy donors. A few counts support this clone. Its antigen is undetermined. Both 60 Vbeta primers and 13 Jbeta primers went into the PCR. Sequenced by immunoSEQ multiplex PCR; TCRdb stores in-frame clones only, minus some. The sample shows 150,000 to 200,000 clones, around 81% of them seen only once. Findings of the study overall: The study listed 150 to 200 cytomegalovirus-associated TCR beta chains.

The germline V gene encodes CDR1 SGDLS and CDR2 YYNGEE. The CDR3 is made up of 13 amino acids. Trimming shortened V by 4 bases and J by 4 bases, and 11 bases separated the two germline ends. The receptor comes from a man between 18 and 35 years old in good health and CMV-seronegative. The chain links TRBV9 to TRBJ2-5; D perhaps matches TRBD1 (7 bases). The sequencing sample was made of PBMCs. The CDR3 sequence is CASSPGGGETQYF. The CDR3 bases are TGTGCCAGCAGCCCAGGGGGAGGAGAGACCCAGTACTTC.